These 21 T cell receptor beta chains were all obtained from the same sample, sequenced in a study of T cells in Graves' hyperthyroidism and ophthalmopathy. Amplified regions were TCR beta CDR3 sequences from RNA transcripts. HTBI primers were the set used in a first-round RT-PCR of the TCR CDR3. Each CDR3 protein is one row after TCRdb ran MiXCR on the multiplex PCR reads. The sample lists tens of thousands of distinct CDR3 sequences; 53% were seen once. The sequencing sample was made of blood. The receptors stem from a woman aged 55-70 years with Graves' ophthalmopathy.

This clonotype was detected many times. CDR3 in DNA: TGTGCCAGCAGCCCGGGGACAGGGGACCTTAACTATGGCTACACCTTC. It yields the protein CASSPGTGDLNYGYTF. The V gene is TRBV9, the J gene TRBJ1-2; 10 bases are shared with TRBD1. V gave up 4 bases and J gave up 1 base; unmatched junction bases: 7. The CDR3 is 16 amino acids. Germline V gene lookup returns CDR1 SGDLS and CDR2 YYNGEE.

The genes are TRBV6-4 and TRBJ1-6; the D is unclear. The CDR3 sequence is 15 residues long. V was clipped by 6 bases and J by 5 bases, with 14 bases between them. Germline V gives CDR1 MRHNA, CDR2 SNTAGT. This CDR3 reads CASSDGITDNSPLHF. The CDR3 region has the DNA TGTGCCAGCAGCGACGGGATCACAGATAATTCACCCCTCCACTTT.

This clonotype appeared once. The CDR3 DNA follows: TGTGCCAGCAGTTTTCACGGTGGGGACTATGGCTACACCTTC. Residues: CASSFHGGDYGYTF. The chain couples TRBV28 to TRBJ1-2; unclear D gene. Germline CDR1 MDHEN, CDR2 SYDVKM. The CDR3 consists of 14 residues. The V end lost 3 bases, the J end lost 3 bases, and 11 bases lay between the germline ends.

Regarding this clonotype: The junction differs from germline at one of its ends, possibly a read error. V is TRBV7-2 and J is TRBJ1-2; no reliable D call. The CDR3 is made up of 14 amino acids. The germline V gene has CDR1 SGHTA and CDR2 FQGNSA. CDR3: CAGSHGGSVYGYTF. The DNA for the CDR3 is TGTGCCGGCAGCCACGGCGGCAGTGTCTATGGCTACACCTTC. The full variable domain, completed using reference TRBV7-2 and TRBJ1-2, is GAGVSQSPSNKVTEKGKDVELRCDPISGHTALYWYRQSLGQGLEFLIYFQGNSAPDKSGLPSDRFSAERTGGSVSTLTIQRTQQEDSAVYLCAGSHGGSVYGYTFGSGTRLTVV.

This clonotype has at least ten counts. J is TRBJ2-7 and V is TRBV7-9; D possibly corresponds to TRBD2 (5 bases). Trimming removed 1 base from V and 5 bases from J, with 9 bases in between. The CDR3 totals 13 residues. Germline V gene lookup returns CDR1 SEHNR and CDR2 FQNEAQ (reference sequence). DNA for the CDR3: TGTGCCAGCAGCTTAGGCTCCGGGAACGAGCAGTACTTC. As protein: CASSLGSGNEQYF.

This clonotype was recorded many times. CDR3 protein: CASSNPTGSGTSSSGNTIYF. CDR3 DNA sequence: TGTGCCAGTAGCAACCCAACAGGGTCAGGTACTTCGAGCTCTGGAAACACCATATATTTT. The V call is TRBV19, the J call TRBJ1-3, with TRBD1 as a possible D gene (6 bases). Trimming took off 6 bases at V and 0 bases at J, with 27 bases between the two ends. The CDR3 is made up of 20 amino acids. Germline-derived CDR1 and CDR2 are LNHDA and SQIVND (reference sequence).

This sequence joins TRBV7-8 and TRBJ2-1; TRBD2 agrees at 9 bases. CDR1 is SGHVS, CDR2 FQNEAQ, per germline. V gave up 6 bases and J gave up 10 bases; unmatched junction bases: 19. There are 17 residues in the CDR3. The CDR3 reads CASSPRGGGGRAREQFF. CDR3 coding DNA: TGTGCCAGCAGTCCAAGGGGGGGCGGCGGGAGGGCAAGGGAGCAGTTCTTC. Full variable domain (missing parts from reference TRBV7-8 and TRBJ2-1): GAGVSQSPRYKVAKRGQDVALRCDPISGHVSLFWYQQALGQGPEFLTYFQNEAQLDKSGLPSDRFFAERPEGSVSTLKIQRTQQEDSAVYLCASSPRGGGGRAREQFFGPGTRLTVL.

The table lists this clonotype with many counts. The rearrangement uses TRBV4-3 and TRBJ1-2; D not resolved. CDR3 length: 14 residues. CDR1 and CDR2 (germline): LGHNA, YSLEER. V dropped 5 bases and J dropped 1 base, with 11 bases sitting between them. The CDR3 nucleotides are TGCGCCAGCAGCTCAGGCGGTTTTAACTATGGCTACACCTTC. Amino acid sequence: CASSSGGFNYGYTF.

This clonotype was counted many times. The chain has TRBV20-1 and TRBJ2-7; D unresolved. Germline CDR1 DFQATT, CDR2 SNEGSKA (reference sequence). The V and J ends lost 1 base and 6 bases respectively, with 10 bases between them. This CDR3 region has 12 residues. The DNA for the CDR3 is TGCAGTGCTAGAGGAGGAATCTCCGAGCAGTACTTC. Translating it yields CSARGGISEQYF.

This clonotype was picked up many times. The chain recombines TRBV12-3 or TRBV12-4 with TRBJ2-7, with D possibly being TRBD1 (6 bases). The ends were cut back, 5 bases at V and 2 bases at J, with 16 bases in the middle. The CDR3 covers 15 residues. The CDR3 reads CASSPTGFGAYEQYF. The DNA of the CDR3 is TGTGCCAGCAGTCCCACAGGGTTTGGCGCCTACGAGCAGTACTTC.

This clonotype came up many times. Here the CDR3 omits its conserved ending phenylalanine or tryptophan, so a read error is the likely source. V usage is TRBV11-2 and J usage is TRBJ1-1; weak D call: TRBD1 (6 bases). This CDR3 has 15 residues. Deletions cut 4 bases from V and 2 bases from J, with 14 bases between. Germline CDR1 reads SGHAT; CDR2 reads FQNNGV. CDR3 sequence reads: CASSSWTVGNTEAFL. CDR3 in DNA: TGTGCCAGCAGCTCCTGGACAGTCGGAAACACTGAAGCTTTCCTT.

V and J are TRBV7-2 and TRBJ2-7; D is possibly TRBD2 (6 bases). The CDR3 length is 12 residues. CDR1 is SGHTA, CDR2 FQGNSA, per germline. V was shortened by 4 bases and J by 9 bases, with 13 bases between the two germline ends. This CDR3 reads CASSYGGRGQYF. Written as DNA, the CDR3 is TGTGCCAGCAGCTACGGGGGTCGGGGGCAGTACTTC. Supplemented by reference TRBV7-2 and TRBJ2-7, the full variable domain reads GAGVSQSPSNKVTEKGKDVELRCDPISGHTALYWYRQSLGQGLEFLIYFQGNSAPDKSGLPSDRFSAERTGGSVSTLTIQRTQQEDSAVYLCASSYGGRGQYFGPGTRLTVT.

This clonotype appeared many times. The rearrangement links TRBV9 to TRBJ2-3, with D perhaps matching TRBD2 (6 bases). The CDR3 totals 19 residues. Germline V gives CDR1 SGDLS, CDR2 YYNGEE. V lost 3 bases and J lost 3, with 26 bases in between. For the CDR3, the DNA is TGTGCCAGCAGCGATCCCCGCTTTACTAGCCCTTTCATAACAGATACGCAGTATTTT. Translation: CASSDPRFTSPFITDTQYF.

This clonotype was seen repeatedly, ten times or more. The V gene is TRBV6-1, the J gene TRBJ2-5; D is possibly TRBD2 (5 bases). V dropped 1 base and J dropped 5 bases, with 14 bases sitting between them. Germline CDR1 reads MNHNS; CDR2 reads SASEGT. The CDR3 contains 15 residues. In DNA form, the CDR3 reads TGTGCCAGCAGTGAAGAGTCCCCCGGGAAGGAGACCCAGTACTTC. Amino acid sequence: CASSEESPGKETQYF.

This clonotype was recorded many times. This chain joins TRBV4-1 and TRBJ1-1; no clear D. Trimming pared 2 bases from V and 1 base from J, leaving 8 bases between. Germline V gene data show CDR1 as MGHRA and CDR2 as YSYEKL. CDR3 length: 14 amino acids. The CDR3 coding sequence is TGCGCCAGCAGCCAATATGAAAGGAACACTGAAGCTTTCTTT. Amino acid sequence: CASSQYERNTEAFF.

This clonotype was seen ten or more times. The chain couples TRBV7-2 to TRBJ2-7; 10 bases are a match to TRBD2. This CDR3 has 13 amino acids. CDR1 and CDR2 from the germline V gene are SGHTA and FQGNSA. The junction had 5 bases not matched to a gene; V was cut back by 3 bases and J by 9 bases. The CDR3 DNA reads as TGTGCCAGCAGCTTTAGCGGGGGGCGTGGGCAGTACTTC. Amino acids: CASSFSGGRGQYF.

The chain joins TRBV4-3 to TRBJ1-2; D gene ambiguous. Germline assignment: CDR1 LGHNA and CDR2 YSLEER. The CDR3 runs to 15 residues. V was cut by 0 bases and J by 2 bases, with 10 bases left in between. The CDR3 sequence is CASSQDPTGNYGYTF. The CDR3 DNA reads as TGCGCCAGCAGCCAAGATCCCACGGGAAACTATGGCTACACCTTC.

Of note for this clonotype: A read error may account for a junction end that differs from germline. The chain uses TRBV5-1 and TRBJ1-1; TRBD1 is a possible D gene (6 bases). The CDR3 loop spans 17 amino acids. Germline values: CDR1 SGHRS, CDR2 YFSETQ. The CDR3 protein is CANSLVPPGAGSTEAFF. CDR3 DNA sequence: TGCGCCAACAGCTTGGTTCCCCCGGGGGCAGGTTCCACTGAAGCGTTCTTT. The variable domain in full, completed from reference TRBV5-1 and TRBJ1-1, reads KAGVTQTPRYLIKTRGQQVTLSCSPISGHRSVSWYQQTPGQGLQFLFEYFSETQRNKGNFPGRFSGRQFSNSRSEMNVSTLELGDSALYLCANSLVPPGAGSTEAFFGQGTRLTVV.

About this clonotype: Lacking the conserved final phenylalanine or tryptophan, this CDR3 likely reflects a read error. It is unclear where the CDR3 begins or ends on the DNA, so no DNA is shown, and the CDR3 is as TCRdb lists it. The V call is TRBV12-5, the J call TRBJ1-4. Germline V CDR1 and CDR2: LGHNT, FRNRAP. The CDR3 is 8 amino acids in total, end residues counted. CDR3 region: CASGLEGR.

This clonotype came up many times. This CDR3 reads CASSLGTGGWYEKLFF. Here the CDR3 DNA reads TGTGCCAGCAGTTTGGGGACAGGGGGTTGGTATGAAAAACTGTTTTTT. The V gene is TRBV28, the J gene TRBJ1-4, with TRBD1 matching 11 bases. V lost 3 bases to trimming and J lost 6 bases; unmatched junction nucleotides: 6. This CDR3 is built from 16 residues. Germline V gene data show CDR1 as MDHEN and CDR2 as SYDVKM. The full variable domain, in which reference TRBV28 and TRBJ1-4 provide the parts outside the CDR3, is DVKVTQSSRYLVKRTGEKVFLECVQDMDHENMFWYRQDPGLGLRLIYFSYDVKMKEKGDIPEGYSVSREKKERFSLILESASTNQTSMYLCASSLGTGGWYEKLFFGSGTQLSVL.

This clonotype was recorded at least ten times. The CDR3 here is CSARPPQGLAKNIQYF. CDR3 nucleotides: TGCAGTGCTAGACCCCCCCAGGGATTAGCCAAAAACATTCAGTACTTC. This chain connects TRBV20-1 to TRBJ2-4, with D perhaps TRBD1 (5 bases). CDR3 length equals 16 residues. CDR1 and CDR2 from the germline V gene are DFQATT and SNEGSKA (reference sequence). The V end was cut by 2 bases, the J end by 0 bases, with 14 bases between.